The text below deals with one T cell receptor (beta chain). The data were obtained in a study of OX40 agonist ivuxolimab in advanced cancers. The wider study: Patients received the agonistic anti-OX40 (CD134) antibody ivuxolimab.

With V trimmed by 4 bases and J by 3 bases, 3 bases remained unmatched. The CDR3 covers 14 residues. Germline V gives CDR1 MGHRA, CDR2 YSYEKL. Sequencing was performed with immunoSEQ multiplex PCR; in TCRdb, only in-frame clones are kept and a portion is missing. The data show 70,000 to 95,000 clones, roughly 91% seen once. The input for sequencing was CD4+ or CD8+ T cells sorted from blood, taken in a trial of the OX40 agonist ivuxolimab. The TCR was taken from an adult with an advanced solid tumor such as melanoma, head and neck, liver or kidney cancer. This rearrangement joins TRBV4-1 to TRBJ2-3; 8 nucleotides align to TRBD1. Here the CDR3 reads CASSLGQGTDTQYF. The DNA for the CDR3 is TGCGCCAGCAGCCTAGGACAGGGAACAGATACGCAGTATTTT.